This T cell receptor beta chain was observed in a study of CD8+CD57+ T cells in acquired aplastic anemia. In germline, CDR1 is SGHRS, CDR2 YFSETQ. V was pared by 0 bases and J by 6 bases, with 8 bases of the junction left unmatched. This CDR3 region has 17 residues. This clonotype was seen at least ten times. All patients picked for sequencing had shown, by flow cytometry, an expansion of CD8+CD57+ cells. Severe acquired aplastic anemia was present in all patients. Patients were therapy-naive when their blood was sampled. Genomic DNA, the template, was used for profiling of the TCR beta VDJ and CDR3. Using its own MiXCR run on the reads, TCRdb lists one record per CDR3 protein. The table shows roughly 500,000 distinct CDR3 sequences, with roughly a third occurring only once.

This rearrangement joins TRBV5-1 to TRBJ1-6; 8 nucleotides align to TRBD1. The sequenced material came from sorted CD4+, CD8+, or CD8+CD57+ T cells (not recorded which) from PBMCs. The sequence was collected from a human donor with aplastic anemia. The CDR3 sequence: CASSLARAGQGNSPLHF. The CDR3 bases are TGCGCCAGCAGCTTGGCCCGAGCCGGACAGGGTAATTCACCCCTCCACTTT.